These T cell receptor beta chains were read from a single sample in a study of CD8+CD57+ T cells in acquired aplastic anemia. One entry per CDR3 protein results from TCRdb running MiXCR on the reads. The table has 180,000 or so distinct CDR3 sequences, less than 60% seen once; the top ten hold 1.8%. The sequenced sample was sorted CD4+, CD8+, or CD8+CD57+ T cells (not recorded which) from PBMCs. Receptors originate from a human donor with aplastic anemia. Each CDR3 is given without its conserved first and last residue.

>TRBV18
ASSCDRDQPQH
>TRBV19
ASSIVGGSIQETQY
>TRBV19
ASSIRDGVGEAF
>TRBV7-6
ASSLHNEKLF
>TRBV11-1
ASSFQRTGRRNYGYT
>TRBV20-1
SAPSGAKGNQPQH
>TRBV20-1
SAKTSGGQET
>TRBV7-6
ASSLGSGGATDTQY
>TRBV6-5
ASSSRPRDTYYGYT
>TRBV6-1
ASSRTSGGLPYEQY
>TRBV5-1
ASSPRTSASYEQY
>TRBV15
ATSRDAVYGYT
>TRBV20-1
SVPGLGSYEQY
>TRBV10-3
ASGGISFTDTQY
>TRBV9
ASSLGGVRDTQY
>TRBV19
ASKAGGRAYNEQF
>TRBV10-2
ASSFQPAEKLF
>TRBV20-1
SARVPGSTDTQY
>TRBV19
ASSMSRNTEAF
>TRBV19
AWSPGQGRTEAF
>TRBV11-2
ASSPVRTHTDTQY
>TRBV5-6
ASSLAGGLETQY
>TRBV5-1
ASSTQGGYGYT
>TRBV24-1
ATSATGGASYNEQF
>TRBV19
ASRTGYSNQPQH
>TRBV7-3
ASSLQFATNEKLF
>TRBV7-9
ASSPLTNEKLF
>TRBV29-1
SVQRQGYGYT
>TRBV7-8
ASSLVESPLH
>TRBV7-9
ASSEETGRYEQY
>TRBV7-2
ASSPRGLAGVY
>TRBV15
ATSTRDGTGSYEQY
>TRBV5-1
ASSLAGQQYGNTIY
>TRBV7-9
ASSKMGHGRYGYT
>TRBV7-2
ASSFDSGDTEAF
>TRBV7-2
ASSTSGGEQY
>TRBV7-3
ASSLIPPGSKGYNSPLH